This T cell receptor beta chain is drawn from a study of CD8 T cells in ankylosing spondylitis. Whole-study results and caveats: Reactive arthritis synovial fluid and blood previously showed some of these motif variants. Disease-linked clones were reportedly significantly enriched in matched ankylosing spondylitis synovial fluid. Blood from ankylosing spondylitis patients appeared to carry a characteristic roughly eight-variant TCR beta motif.

Making the TCR beta libraries involved quantitative 5'-RACE with molecular barcodes. TCRdb processed the 5' RACE reads anew with MiXCR; each CDR3 protein has one entry. Of around 180,000 distinct CDR3 sequences detected, roughly 13% appear once; the ten largest clones hold 11%. This clonotype was recorded at least ten times. Its antigen is unknown. V was shortened by 2 bases and J by 1 base, with 4 bases between the two germline ends. Germline V CDR1 and CDR2: KGHDR, SFDVKD. The length of the CDR3 is 14 residues. The TCR was taken from a female donor with ankylosing spondylitis or in good health (not recorded which). V is TRBV24-1 and J is TRBJ2-2; unclear D gene. The specimen sequenced was blood, either unsorted or a sorted T cell fraction (not recorded which). CDR3 bases: TGTGCCACCAGTGATTCCATGAACACCGGGGAGCTGTTTTTT. Translating it yields CATSDSMNTGELFF.